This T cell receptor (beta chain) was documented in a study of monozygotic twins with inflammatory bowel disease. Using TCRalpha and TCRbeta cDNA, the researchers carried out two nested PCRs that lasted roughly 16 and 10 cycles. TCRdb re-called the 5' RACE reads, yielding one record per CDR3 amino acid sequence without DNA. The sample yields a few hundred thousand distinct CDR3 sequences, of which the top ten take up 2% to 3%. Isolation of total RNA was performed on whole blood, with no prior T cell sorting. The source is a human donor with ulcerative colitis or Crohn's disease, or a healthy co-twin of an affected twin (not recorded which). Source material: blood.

CDR3: CASSTQGASPGELFF. The J gene is TRBJ2-2, the V gene TRBV5-4; TCRdb calls TRBD1, which cannot be checked without DNA. This CDR3 has 15 residues. CDR1 and CDR2 (germline): SGHNT, YYREEE (reference sequence).